Each of the 19 T cell receptor beta chains below was sequenced from the same sample in a study of blood T cell repertoires in COVID-19. Generated by immunoSEQ multiplex PCR, the TCRdb table keeps only in-frame clones and is missing some. The sample lists some 350,000 clones, around 90% seen once, with over 2.5% in the top ten. Sequences were obtained from peripheral blood. The origin of the receptors is a human donor in a cohort sampled during active COVID-19.

This clone appeared a few times. The rearrangement links TRBV2 to TRBJ1-5; the match to TRBD1 covers 9 bases. In germline, CDR1 is SNHLY, CDR2 FYNNEI. V lost 5 bases, J lost 4 bases, and 6 bases stayed unmatched. CDR3 length: 15 amino acids. The CDR3 loop reads CASSRGDRANQPQHF. The DNA for the CDR3 is TGTGCCAGCAGTCGGGGGGACAGGGCTAATCAGCCCCAGCATTTT.

V usage is TRBV24-1 and J usage is TRBJ2-1; D unresolved. Germline values: CDR1 KGHDR, CDR2 SFDVKD. V lost 2 bases and J lost 7, with 5 bases in between. The CDR3 sequence is 12 residues long. The CDR3 spells CATSDYRNEQFF. In DNA form, the CDR3 reads TGTGCCACCAGTGATTACCGGAATGAGCAGTTCTTC.

This clone was seen ten or more times. The J gene is TRBJ1-6, the V gene TRBV4-1, with D possibly matching TRBD1 (5 bases). V lost 2 bases and J 9 bases, leaving 20 bases between the germline ends. Germline V gives CDR1 MGHRA, CDR2 YSYEKL. The CDR3 has 17 residues. CDR3 coding DNA: TGCGCCAGCAGCCAATCCGGGCCGACAGACGGGCGTTCACCCCTCCACTTT. Protein product: CASSQSGPTDGRSPLHF.

This chain links TRBV15 with TRBJ1-5; D may be TRBD1 (6 bases). Germline values: CDR1 LNHNV, CDR2 YYDKDF (reference sequence). There are 16 residues in the CDR3. V lost 2 bases to trimming and J lost 2 bases, with 13 bases between them. CDR3 loop: CATSRTRGGGNQPQHF. Written as DNA, the CDR3 is TGTGCCACCAGCAGAACCCGAGGGGGAGGCAATCAGCCCCAGCATTTT.

Ten or more counts support this clone. This chain uses TRBV4-1 with TRBJ2-1, with D perhaps TRBD2 (6 bases). Per the germline V gene, CDR1 is MGHRA and CDR2 is YSYEKL. This CDR3 has 17 amino acids. Trimming pared 4 bases from V and 8 bases from J, leaving 24 bases between. In nucleotides, the CDR3 is TGCGCCAGCAGCCGAGGCGGGGTTGTCCGGGCTGGGGATGAGCAGTTCTTC. Its translation: CASSRGGVVRAGDEQFF.

A single count supports this clone. The V call is TRBV14, the J call TRBJ1-1; D remains unclear. CDR1 and CDR2 from the germline V gene are SGHDN and FVKESK. CDR3 length equals 17 residues. V dropped 4 bases and J dropped 0 bases, with 18 bases sitting between them. CDR3 sequence (DNA): TGTGCCAGCAGCCCGCCCCTCGGACTGCATGTGAACACTGAAGCTTTCTTT. It is translated as CASSPPLGLHVNTEAFF. The whole variable domain, remainder taken from reference TRBV14 and TRBJ1-1, is EAGVTQFPSHSVIEKGQTVTLRCDPISGHDNLYWYRRVMGKEIKFLLHFVKESKQDESGMPNNRFLAERTGGTYSTLKVQPAELEDSGVYFCASSPPLGLHVNTEAFFGQGTRLTVV.

This rearrangement joins TRBV6-5 to TRBJ1-2; D remains ambiguous. V was trimmed by 7 bases and J by 0 bases, leaving 9 bases between them. The germline gives CDR1 MNHEY, CDR2 SVGAGI. This CDR3 region has 13 residues. The CDR3 spells CASTEHPNYGYTF. The CDR3 region has the DNA TGTGCCAGCACCGAACATCCTAACTATGGCTACACCTTC.

The rearrangement links TRBV30 to TRBJ1-6; D is possibly TRBD1 (5 bases). There are 14 residues in the CDR3. Between the trimmed V and J ends, which lost 3 bases and 8 bases, there was a span of 14 bases. Germline V gene lookup returns CDR1 GTSNPN and CDR2 SVGIG (reference sequence). Here the CDR3 reads CAWSARGGDSPLHF. In nucleotides, the CDR3 is TGTGCCTGGAGCGCCCGGGGGGGGGATTCACCCCTCCACTTT.

The gene calls are TRBV11-3 and TRBJ2-3; 9 nucleotides line up with TRBD1. CDR1 is SGHNT, CDR2 YENEEA, per germline. Trimming took 8 bases from V and 5 from J; bases not matched to a gene: 11. The length of the CDR3 is 15 residues. This chain's CDR3 is CASSGRTGEGDTQYF. As DNA, the CDR3 is TGTGCCAGCTCGGGAAGGACAGGGGAGGGAGATACGCAGTATTTT.

The chain uses TRBV6-5 and TRBJ1-4, with 7 nucleotides matching TRBD1. Germline V CDR1 and CDR2: MNHEY, SVGAGI. The J segment lost 6 bases and the V segment lost 8 bases, leaving 6 bases of the junction unmatched. There are 13 residues in the CDR3. The CDR3 region has the DNA TGTGCCAGCCTGGGACAGCTTGATGAAAAACTGTTTTTT. As protein: CASLGQLDEKLFF.

A few counts support this clone. The V and J genes are TRBV28 and TRBJ1-5, with 7 bases that match TRBD1. The germline gives CDR1 MDHEN, CDR2 SYDVKM. The CDR3 runs 15 residues. Losses at the gene ends were 5 bases for V and 7 bases for J; bases not matched to a gene: 11. CDR3 in amino acids: CASSTPTGIGQPQHF. The CDR3 DNA reads as TGTGCCAGCAGTACCCCGACAGGGATCGGCCAGCCCCAGCATTTT.

Concerning this clone: Within the sample, other DNA sequences also encode this same CDR3. The V and J genes are TRBV20-1 and TRBJ1-2; the D is unclear. V lost 6 bases and J lost 3, with 8 bases in between. The CDR3 is made up of 11 amino acids. CDR1 DFQATT and CDR2 SNEGSKA come from the germline V gene (reference sequence). Here the CDR3 reads CSAPRDYGYTF. The CDR3 nucleotides are TGCAGTGCCCCCCGCGACTATGGCTACACCTTC.

The rearrangement uses TRBV7-9 and TRBJ1-1, with TRBD1 matching over 9 bases. The CDR3 covers 14 residues. V shed 5 bases, J shed 3 bases, and the junction held 4 bases outside the gene matches. CDR1 SEHNR and CDR2 FQNEAQ come from the germline V gene (reference sequence). This CDR3 is CASSRTGDDTEAFF. CDR3 DNA sequence: TGTGCCAGCAGCCGGACAGGGGACGACACTGAAGCTTTCTTT.

The chain recombines TRBV4-2 with TRBJ2-3; 8 bases fit TRBD2. The V and J ends lost 1 base and 1 base, in that order; junction bases with no gene match: 7. The CDR3 extends over 17 amino acids. The germline V gene has CDR1 LGHNA and CDR2 YNFKEQ. The CDR3 DNA sequence: TGTGCCAGCAGCCAAGGTATAACTAGCGGCCGCACAGATACGCAGTATTTT. This translates into CASSQGITSGRTDTQYF.

The rearrangement joins TRBV5-1 to TRBJ1-1, with a possible D match to TRBD1 (5 bases). Trimming removed 4 bases from V and 1 base from J, with 11 bases in between. Germline assignment: CDR1 SGHRS and CDR2 YFSETQ. This CDR3 is built from 14 residues. CDR3 sequence (DNA): TGCGCCAGCAGCCTGGATCAGGGGAACACTGAAGCTTTCTTT. It translates to CASSLDQGNTEAFF.

This chain joins TRBV18 and TRBJ2-3; the D gene is possibly TRBD1 (5 bases). V shed 4 bases and J shed 3 bases, with 11 bases lying between them. The germline gives CDR1 KGHSH, CDR2 LQKENI. The CDR3 consists of 14 residues. The CDR3 nucleotides read TGTGCCAGCTCACTTCGCCAGGGTACAGATACGCAGTATTTT. Encoded protein: CASSLRQGTDTQYF.

The gene calls are TRBV30 and TRBJ2-7; D remains unclear. Germline CDR1 is GTSNPN and CDR2 is SVGIG (reference sequence). The CDR3 is 12 residues long. V lost 3 bases to trimming and J lost 0 bases, with 6 bases between them. The CDR3 bases are TGTGCCTGGAGACACAGCTCCTACGAGCAGTACTTC. Encoded protein: CAWRHSSYEQYF.

The chain recombines TRBV30 with TRBJ1-4; TRBD1 is a possible D gene (5 bases). The germline CDR1 and CDR2 sequences are GTSNPN and SVGIG (reference sequence). The germline V and J ends were trimmed by 4 bases and 8 bases, with 17 bases remaining between them. This CDR3 contains 14 residues. The CDR3 DNA sequence: TGTGCCTGGACCCGACAGCCGGCGGCGGAAAAACTGTTTTTT. It encodes CAWTRQPAAEKLFF.

The chain uses TRBV6-5 and TRBJ1-2; 9 nucleotides line up with TRBD1. J was trimmed by 4 bases and V by 5 bases; bases with no gene match: 8. Germline lookup yields CDR1 MNHEY and CDR2 SVGAGI. There are 15 residues in the CDR3. The CDR3 spells CASSTRTGDLYGYTF. The DNA for the CDR3 is TGTGCCAGCAGTACCCGGACAGGGGACCTCTATGGCTACACCTTC.